Detailed here is one T cell receptor (beta chain). Its antigen remains unknown. The sample is drawn from a study of cytomegalovirus exposure and HLA in healthy donors. Background on the study: Roughly 77 million unique TCRs from HLA-typed donors made up an early data release.

Primers included in the PCR were 60 Vbeta and 13 Jbeta primers. The protocol was immunoSEQ multiplex PCR, while the TCRdb copy is restricted to in-frame clones and leaves out a portion. The sample consists of fewer than 150,000 clones, around 77% of them appearing once. Notes on the study in general: When analyzed later, a missense DCLRE1C variant was found to be linked to TCR beta V- and J-gene trimming. About 87% or about 30% of the time was how often most TCR beta V segments were productive, according to an earlier analysis. Of the V segments, some could not be distinguished, including TRBV6-2 and TRBV6-3, and were excluded.

Trimming shortened V by 4 bases and J by 4 bases, and 11 bases separated the two germline ends. This CDR3 has 13 residues. CDR1 is MGHRA and CDR2 is YSYEKL in the germline V gene. V usage is TRBV4-1 and J usage is TRBJ2-7; no clear D. The sequence was obtained from a man aged 45-60 years in good health and CMV-seronegative. Sequencing input: PBMCs. The CDR3 DNA follows: TGCGCCAGCAGCCGTGCTAGTACGTACGAGCAGTACTTC. Protein product: CASSRASTYEQYF.